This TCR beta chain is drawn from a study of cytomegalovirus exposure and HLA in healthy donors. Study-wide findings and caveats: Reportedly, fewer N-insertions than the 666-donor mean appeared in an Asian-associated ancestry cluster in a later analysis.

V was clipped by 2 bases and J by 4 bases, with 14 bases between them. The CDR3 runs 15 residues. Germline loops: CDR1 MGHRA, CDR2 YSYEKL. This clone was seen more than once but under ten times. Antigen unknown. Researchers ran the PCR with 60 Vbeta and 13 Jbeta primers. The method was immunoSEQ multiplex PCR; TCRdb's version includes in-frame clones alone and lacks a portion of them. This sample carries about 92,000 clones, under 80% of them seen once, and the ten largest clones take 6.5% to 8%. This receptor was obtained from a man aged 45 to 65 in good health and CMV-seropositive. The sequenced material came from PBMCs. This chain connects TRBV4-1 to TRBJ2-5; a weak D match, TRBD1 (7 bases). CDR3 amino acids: CASSQQGGFAETQYF. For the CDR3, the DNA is TGCGCCAGCAGCCAACAGGGGGGTTTCGCAGAGACCCAGTACTTC.